This T cell receptor beta chain comes out of a study of blood T cell repertoires in COVID-19. Whole-study context: Both acute and convalescent COVID-19 samples were obtained from the United States, Italy and Spain. T cells, B-cell-depleted T cells, or PBMCs provided the cDNA or gDNA that served as material.

This CDR3 has 15 residues. CDR1 is SEHNR and CDR2 is FQNEAQ in the germline V gene (reference sequence). The V end lost 1 base, the J end lost 4 bases, and 11 bases lay between the germline ends. Methods used by the authors: Estimation of nucleated cell counts relied on the amplification of reference gene primers. Some clones are missing from TCRdb's copy, which holds only in-frame ones; the method was immunoSEQ multiplex PCR. That table furnishes V, J and clone size, whereas the DNA furnished D and trimming. The sample gives 70,000 or so clones, 70% to 80% of which show up once; around 15% is in the top ten.

The TCR comes from a human donor in a cohort sampled during active COVID-19. Sequencing was performed on peripheral blood. The rearrangement links TRBV7-9 to TRBJ1-5; D gene unclear. The CDR3 here is CASSLGEGRNQPQHF. The DNA for the CDR3 is TGTGCCAGCAGCTTAGGGGAGGGCAGAAATCAGCCCCAGCATTTT.